This T cell receptor beta chain was found in a study of blood T cell repertoires in COVID-19. In the study overall: COVID-19 samples, acute and convalescent, were from the United States, Italy and Spain.

Sequenced by immunoSEQ multiplex PCR; TCRdb stores in-frame clones only, minus some. This sample carries about 44,000 clones, roughly nine tenths of them seen once, and the ten largest clones take less than 20%. The V and J ends lost 0 bases and 9 bases, in that order; junction bases with no gene match: 5. The CDR3 covers 16 residues. CDR1 LGHNA and CDR2 YNFKEQ come from the germline V gene. This chain joins TRBV4-2 and TRBJ2-1, with 13 bases matching TRBD2. The sample comprised peripheral blood. This receptor was identified in a man aged 70 or older with active COVID-19. In nucleotides, the CDR3 is TGTGCCAGCAGCCAAGATACTAGCGGGGGGGGCGGTGAGCAGTTCTTC. This translates into CASSQDTSGGGGEQFF.